Below are 8 T cell receptor beta chains sequenced from a single sample in a study of cytomegalovirus exposure and HLA in healthy donors. The PCR contained 60 Vbeta and 13 Jbeta primers. Sequencing used immunoSEQ multiplex PCR; TCRdb keeps in-frame clones, though not all of them. The sample yields about 97,000 clones, 75% to 90% seen once. Sample: PBMCs. These TCRs come from a man aged 25 to 40 in good health and CMV-seronegative.

This sequence joins TRBV28 and TRBJ2-7; 11 positions match TRBD1. Germline CDR1 and CDR2: MDHEN and SYDVKM. The V gene end was trimmed by 6 bases and the J gene end by 6 bases; junction bases not matched to a gene: 10. There are 15 residues in the CDR3. The DNA of the CDR3 is TGTGCCAGCAGCCCGCGCGGGACAGGGGGGGGCGAGCAGTACTTC. Its protein is CASSPRGTGGGEQYF.

This clone was found once. The chain combines TRBV6-1 with TRBJ2-1; possible D gene TRBD2, 5 bases. V lost 1 base and J lost 2, with 12 bases in between. The CDR3 totals 16 residues. Germline CDR1 is MNHNS and CDR2 is SASEGT. The CDR3 nucleotides read TGTGCCAGCAGTGAAGGACGGGGTGGGGCCTACAATGAGCAGTTCTTC. Translating gives CASSEGRGGAYNEQFF.

This clone was found a few times. The chain carries TRBV9 and TRBJ2-1, with D perhaps TRBD2 (6 bases). The V and J ends lost 1 base and 8 bases respectively, with 7 bases between them. The CDR3 is 12 residues long. Germline V gene data show CDR1 as SGDLS and CDR2 as YYNGEE. The CDR3 loop reads CASSVWGDEQFF. The CDR3 DNA sequence: TGTGCCAGCAGCGTATGGGGGGATGAGCAGTTCTTC.

The J gene is TRBJ1-1, the V gene TRBV7-9, with a tentative D call TRBD1 (5 bases). The CDR3 totals 14 residues. The germline V gene has CDR1 SEHNR and CDR2 FQNEAQ (reference sequence). Trimming took off 1 base at V and 5 bases at J, with 11 bases between the two ends. The CDR3 nucleotides read TGTGCCAGCAGCTTAGAGGGGCTGCGGACTGAAGCTTTCTTT. It is translated as CASSLEGLRTEAFF.

The chain carries TRBV7-9 and TRBJ2-5, with 9 positions matching TRBD1. There are 15 residues in the CDR3. CDR1 and CDR2 from the germline V gene are SEHNR and FQNEAQ (reference sequence). Trimming removed 3 bases from V and 6 bases from J; junction bases left unmatched: 8. The CDR3 region is CASSFGTGGLKTQYF. CDR3 nucleotides: TGTGCCAGCAGCTTCGGCACAGGGGGCTTGAAGACCCAGTACTTC.

This sequence joins TRBV5-1 and TRBJ1-1, with D unclear. This CDR3 comprises 17 residues. V gave up 7 bases and J gave up 3 bases, with 25 bases separating them. Germline V CDR1 and CDR2: SGHRS, YFSETQ. The CDR3 bases are TGCGCCAGCCAAGCTGGGGTCCGGGGTTGGCGGGACACTGAAGCTTTCTTT. It translates to CASQAGVRGWRDTEAFF.

The chain uses TRBV10-3 and TRBJ2-7; TRBD2 matches at 7 bases. The CDR3 consists of 15 residues. Looked up from germline, CDR1 is ENHRY and CDR2 is SYGVKD. Trimming took 3 bases from V and 3 from J; bases not matched to a gene: 8. Here the CDR3 reads CAISESREARYEQYF. DNA for the CDR3: TGTGCCATCAGTGAAAGCCGGGAGGCCCGCTACGAGCAGTACTTC.

V usage is TRBV2 and J usage is TRBJ1-5; TRBD1 might be the D (5 bases). This CDR3 spans 15 amino acids. Trimming pared 5 bases from V and 4 bases from J, leaving 15 bases between. Per the germline V gene, CDR1 is SNHLY and CDR2 is FYNNEI. The CDR3 sequence: CASSPSGGSNQPQHF. The CDR3 DNA reads TGTGCCAGCAGTCCTTCCGGGGGGTCGAATCAGCCCCAGCATTTT.